The rows below give T cell receptor beta chains drawn from one sample of a study of long-term antiretroviral therapy in people with HIV. Profiled with immunoSEQ multiplex PCR; TCRdb holds only in-frame clones, not every one. The table records 25,000 to 30,000 clones, more than 70% of them present only once. The input for sequencing was unsorted PBMCs, taken 0.8 years after starting antiretroviral therapy. The receptors here all came from a woman aged 25 to 39 with HIV. Each CDR3 is given with its conserved first and last residue. D genes are given only for firm matches. Where a row states a size, it is once, few, many or the class of an expanded clone; other rows omit it.

>.|TRBV5-6|TRBJ1-5|.
CASSLRRGEPQHF
TGTGCCAGCAGCTTGCGTCGCGGGGAGCCCCAGCATTTT
>.|TRBV4-1|TRBJ1-2|.
CASSPGPGAYGYTF
TGCGCCAGCAGCCCCGGGCCCGGGGCCTATGGCTACACCTTC
>.|TRBV6-5|TRBJ1-5|.
CASSVGQSPNQPQHF
TGTGCCAGCAGTGTAGGCCAATCGCCCAATCAGCCCCAGCATTTT
>.|TRBV9|TRBJ1-5|.
CASSGDGPQHF
TGTGCCAGCAGCGGGGACGGGCCCCAGCATTTT
>.|TRBV6-1|TRBJ1-2|.
CASSEAPRGYGYTF
TGTGCCAGCAGTGAAGCCCCTCGGGGGTATGGCTACACCTTC
>.|TRBV9|TRBJ1-1|TRBD1
CASSADPGGTEAFF
TGTGCCAGCAGCGCGGATCCAGGGGGGACTGAAGCTTTCTTT
>.|TRBV20-1|TRBJ2-2|.
CSAGRLFF
TGCAGTGCCGGGAGGCTGTTTTTT
>once|TRBV7-2|TRBJ1-6|TRBD1
CASSFRQGSSPLHF
TGTGCCAGCAGCTTTAGACAGGGGAGTTCACCCCTCCACTTT
>.|TRBV20-1|TRBJ1-2|.
CSARETGYTF
TGCAGTGCTAGGGAAACAGGGTACACCTTC
>once|TRBV18|TRBJ2-1|TRBD1
CASRGQDLNEQFF
TGTGCCAGCCGGGGACAGGACCTAAATGAGCAGTTCTTC
>.|TRBV5-6|TRBJ1-2|.
CASSLIQGQGGYTF
TGTGCCAGCAGCTTAATACAGGGCCAGGGGGGCTACACCTTC
>.|TRBV9|TRBJ2-3|.
CASSVRAVSTDTQYF
TGTGCCAGCAGCGTAAGGGCGGTTAGCACAGATACGCAGTATTTT
>.|TRBV30|TRBJ2-1|.
CAWDTDNNEQFF
TGTGCCTGGGACACAGATAACAATGAGCAGTTCTTC
>.|TRBV2|TRBJ2-3|.
CASGGVDTDTQYF
TGTGCCAGCGGAGGGGTTGATACAGATACGCAGTATTTT
>.|TRBV7-3|TRBJ1-3|.
CASSLDLRDSGNTIYF
TGTGCCAGCAGCTTAGACCTGAGAGACTCTGGAAACACCATATATTTT
>.|TRBV12-5|TRBJ1-2|.
CASGLPAHLGYTF
TGTGCTAGTGGTTTGCCGGCACATCTCGGCTACACCTTC
>.|TRBV4-2|TRBJ2-5|.
CASSQDPEATQYF
TGTGCCAGCAGCCAAGACCCCGAGGCGACCCAGTACTTC
>.|TRBV7-8|TRBJ1-5|.
CASSAEGGSNQPQHF
TGTGCCAGCAGCGCCGAGGGAGGGAGCAATCAGCCCCAGCATTTT
>.|TRBV4-1|TRBJ2-2|TRBD2
CASSRAREGMGTGELFF
TGCGCCAGCAGCCGAGCCAGGGAGGGAATGGGCACCGGGGAGCTGTTTTTT
>.|TRBV11-2|TRBJ1-2|.
CASSSTYNYGYTF
TGTGCCAGCAGCTCAACTTATAACTATGGCTACACCTTC
>.|TRBV2|TRBJ1-2|TRBD1
CASRATGDAYGYTF
TGTGCCAGCAGGGCCACAGGGGATGCCTATGGCTACACCTTC
>.|TRBV29-1|TRBJ2-2|TRBD1
CSVGNGTGGRWTGELFF
TGCAGCGTTGGGAATGGGACAGGGGGTCGATGGACCGGGGAGCTGTTTTTT
>.|TRBV19|TRBJ2-5|TRBD2
CASSSLAGKETQYF
TGTGCCAGTAGTAGCCTAGCGGGTAAAGAGACCCAGTACTTC
>.|TRBV4-2|TRBJ2-5|TRBD1
CASSQNRGWETQYF
TGTGCCAGCAGCCAAAACAGGGGATGGGAGACCCAGTACTTC
>.|TRBV7-3|TRBJ2-1|TRBD2
CASSLTGGVYNEQFF
TGTGCCAGCAGCTTAACGGGGGGGGTCTACAATGAGCAGTTCTTC
>.|TRBV5-1|TRBJ1-4|.
CASSPAPRETNEKLFF
TGCGCCAGCAGCCCCGCCCCCAGGGAGACTAATGAAAAACTGTTTTTT
>.|TRBV11-2|TRBJ1-3|.
CASSLNYVSSGNTIYF
TGTGCCAGCAGCTTAAATTACGTTTCCTCTGGAAACACCATATATTTT
>.|TRBV19|TRBJ1-1|.
CASSIGQNTEAFF
TGTGCCAGTAGTATCGGACAGAACACTGAAGCTTTCTTT
>.|TRBV6-5|TRBJ2-1|.
CASSGGLSSYNEQFF
TGTGCCAGCAGCGGGGGGCTTAGCTCCTACAATGAGCAGTTCTTC
>.|TRBV19|TRBJ2-3|.
CASSTLGGGARTDTQYF
TGTGCCAGTAGTACCCTGGGAGGAGGGGCCCGCACAGATACGCAGTATTTT
>.|TRBV7-8|TRBJ2-1|.
CASSDRTVDSYNEQFF
TGTGCCAGCAGTGACCGGACAGTCGATTCCTACAATGAGCAGTTCTTC
>once|TRBV11-2|TRBJ1-2|.
CASSLAPTGDYGYTF
TGTGCCAGCAGCTTAGCCCCGACAGGTGACTATGGCTACACCTTC
>.|TRBV7-6|TRBJ2-3|.
CASSFSRSTDTQYF
TGTGCCAGCAGCTTTTCGCGTAGCACAGATACGCAGTATTTT
>.|TRBV2|TRBJ1-1|.
CASSLGGGRTEAFF
TGTGCCAGCAGTCTCGGTGGGGGGCGAACTGAAGCTTTCTTT
>.|TRBV27|TRBJ1-1|.
CASSLFGYTEAFF
TGTGCCAGCAGTTTATTCGGGTACACTGAAGCTTTCTTT
>few|TRBV10-2|TRBJ2-2|.
CASSESRVAGELFF
TGCGCCAGCAGTGAGTCAAGGGTCGCCGGGGAGCTGTTTTTT
>.|TRBV2|TRBJ2-4|TRBD2
CASSVTGTTSILNIQYF
TGTGCCAGCAGTGTCACCGGGACTACCTCAATACTAAACATTCAGTACTTC
>.|TRBV5-5|TRBJ2-5|TRBD2
CASSLFGGVQETQYF
TGTGCCAGCAGCTTGTTCGGGGGGGTACAAGAGACCCAGTACTTC
>.|TRBV19|TRBJ1-3|.
CASSVVASSTGNTIYF
TGTGCCAGTAGTGTCGTGGCCTCCTCCACTGGAAACACCATATATTTT
>.|TRBV10-3|TRBJ2-3|.
CAIKPGAVTDTQYF
TGTGCCATTAAACCGGGGGCTGTTACAGATACGCAGTATTTT
>.|TRBV13|TRBJ1-2|TRBD1
CASSSGTGGNGYTF
TGTGCCAGCAGCTCCGGGACAGGGGGCAATGGCTACACCTTC
>.|TRBV30|TRBJ1-6|TRBD1
CAWDRGLSSPLHF
TGTGCCTGGGACAGGGGCTTAAGTTCACCCCTCCACTTT
>.|TRBV18|TRBJ2-2|TRBD1
CASSRTGGYTGELFF
TGTGCCAGCTCCCGGACAGGGGGATACACCGGGGAGCTGTTTTTT
>once|TRBV7-9|TRBJ2-1|.
CASTKQARNEQFF
TGTGCCAGTACTAAACAGGCAAGGAATGAGCAGTTCTTC
>.|TRBV2|TRBJ2-3|.
CASSEQTQVADTQYF
TGTGCCAGCAGTGAACAGACTCAGGTGGCAGATACGCAGTATTTT
>once|TRBV2|TRBJ1-1|TRBD1
CASRQDRGRTEAFF
TGTGCCAGCAGGCAGGACAGGGGGCGAACTGAAGCTTTCTTT
>.|TRBV11-2|TRBJ2-2|.
CASSLDIRIRGTGELFF
TGTGCCAGCAGCTTAGATATACGGATTAGGGGCACCGGGGAGCTGTTTTTT
>.|TRBV19|TRBJ1-2|.
CASSIGFRNGYTF
TGTGCCAGTAGTATTGGGTTTAGGAATGGCTACACCTTC
>.|TRBV30|TRBJ1-1|.
CAWSWDTRESTEAFF
TGTGCCTGGAGTTGGGACACCCGAGAGAGCACTGAAGCTTTCTTT
>.|TRBV2|TRBJ1-1|.
CASRGGTEAFF
TGTGCCAGCAGAGGGGGGACTGAAGCTTTCTTT
>once|TRBV19|TRBJ2-7|TRBD1
CASSTGQAEEQYF
TGTGCCAGTAGTACAGGACAGGCTGAAGAGCAGTACTTC
>.|TRBV5-1|TRBJ2-7|TRBD1
CASSPGTGGTGYEQYF
TGCGCCAGCAGCCCCGGGACAGGGGGCACGGGCTACGAGCAGTACTTC
>.|TRBV5-6|TRBJ1-5|TRBD1
CASSLGGQGDQPQHF
TGTGCCAGCAGCCTGGGGGGACAGGGGGATCAGCCCCAGCATTTT
>medium-sized|TRBV27|TRBJ2-2|.
CASSGTTGELFF
TGTGCCAGCAGTGGAACGACCGGGGAGCTGTTTTTT
>.|TRBV14|TRBJ2-3|.
CASSHSGGGSTDTQYF
TGTGCCAGCAGCCACTCTGGAGGAGGGAGCACAGATACGCAGTATTTT
>.|TRBV29-1|TRBJ2-1|TRBD1
CSVDGTEDSYNEQFF
TGCAGCGTTGATGGGACAGAGGATTCCTACAATGAGCAGTTCTTC
>.|TRBV30|TRBJ1-1|.
CAWSNRVGTEAFF
TGTGCCTGGAGTAACAGGGTGGGAACTGAAGCTTTCTTT
>.|TRBV12-5|TRBJ2-7|.
CASGLATLTYEQYF
TGTGCTAGTGGTTTGGCGACCCTAACCTACGAGCAGTACTTC
>.|TRBV11-2|TRBJ1-4|TRBD1
CASSFRGRNEKLFF
TGTGCCAGCAGCTTTAGGGGGCGCAATGAAAAACTGTTTTTT